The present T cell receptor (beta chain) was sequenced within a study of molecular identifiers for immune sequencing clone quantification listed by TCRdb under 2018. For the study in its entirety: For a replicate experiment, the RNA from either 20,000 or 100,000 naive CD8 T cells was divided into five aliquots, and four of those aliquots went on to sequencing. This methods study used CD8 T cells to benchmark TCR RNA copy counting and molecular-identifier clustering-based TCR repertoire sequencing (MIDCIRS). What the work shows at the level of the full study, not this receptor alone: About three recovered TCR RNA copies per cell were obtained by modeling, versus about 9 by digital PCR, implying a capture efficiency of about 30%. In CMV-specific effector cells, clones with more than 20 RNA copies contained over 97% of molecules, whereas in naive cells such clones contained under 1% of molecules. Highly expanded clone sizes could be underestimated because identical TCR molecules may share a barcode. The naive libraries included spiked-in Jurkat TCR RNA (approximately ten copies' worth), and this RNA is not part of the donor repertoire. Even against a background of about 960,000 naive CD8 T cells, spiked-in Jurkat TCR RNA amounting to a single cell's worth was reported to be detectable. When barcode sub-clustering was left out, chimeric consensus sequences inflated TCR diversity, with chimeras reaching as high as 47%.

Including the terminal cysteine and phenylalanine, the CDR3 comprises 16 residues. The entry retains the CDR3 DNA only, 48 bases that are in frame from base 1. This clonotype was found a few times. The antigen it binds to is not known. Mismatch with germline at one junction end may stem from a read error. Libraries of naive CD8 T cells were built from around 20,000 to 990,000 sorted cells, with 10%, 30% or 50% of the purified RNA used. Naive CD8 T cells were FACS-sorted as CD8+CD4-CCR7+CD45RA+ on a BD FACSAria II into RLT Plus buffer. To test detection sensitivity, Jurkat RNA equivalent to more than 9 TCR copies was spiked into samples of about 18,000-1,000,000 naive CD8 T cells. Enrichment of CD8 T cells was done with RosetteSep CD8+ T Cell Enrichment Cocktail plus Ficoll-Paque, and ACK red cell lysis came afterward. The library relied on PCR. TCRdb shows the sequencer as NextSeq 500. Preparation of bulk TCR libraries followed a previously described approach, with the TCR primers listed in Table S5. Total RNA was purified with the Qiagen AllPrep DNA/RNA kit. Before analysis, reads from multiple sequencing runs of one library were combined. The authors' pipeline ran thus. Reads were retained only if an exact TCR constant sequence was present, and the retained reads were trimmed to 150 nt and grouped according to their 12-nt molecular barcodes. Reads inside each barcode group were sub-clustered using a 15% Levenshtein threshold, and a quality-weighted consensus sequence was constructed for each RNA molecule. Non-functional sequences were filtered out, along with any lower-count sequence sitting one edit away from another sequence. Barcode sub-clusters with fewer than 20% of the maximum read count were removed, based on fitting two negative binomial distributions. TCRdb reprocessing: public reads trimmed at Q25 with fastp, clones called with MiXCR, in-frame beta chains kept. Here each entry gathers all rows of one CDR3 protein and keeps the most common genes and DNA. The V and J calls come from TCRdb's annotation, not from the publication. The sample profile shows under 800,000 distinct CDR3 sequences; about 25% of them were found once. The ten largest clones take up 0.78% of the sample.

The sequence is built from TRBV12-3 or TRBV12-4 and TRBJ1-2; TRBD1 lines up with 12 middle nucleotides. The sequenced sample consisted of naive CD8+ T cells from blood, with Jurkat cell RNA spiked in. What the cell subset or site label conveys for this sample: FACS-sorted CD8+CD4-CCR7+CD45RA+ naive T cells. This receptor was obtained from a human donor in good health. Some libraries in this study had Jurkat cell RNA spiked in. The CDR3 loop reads CASSFRGTGGLSGYTF. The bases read TGTGCCAGCAGTTTTCGGGGGACAGGGGGCTTATCTGGCTACACCTTT.